A single sample gave rise to the 20 T cell receptor beta chains below, sequenced in a study of cytomegalovirus exposure and HLA in healthy donors (dated by TCRdb to 2015 to 2018). Library generation was performed with the immunoSEQ multiplex PCR assay. For the multiplex PCR, a mixture combining 60 forward primers for TCR Vbeta segments and 13 reverse primers for TCR Jbeta segments was used. The immuneACCESS repertoire file appears here via TCRdb, limited to in-frame rearrangements. These files lack a portion of the clones; in checked studies, under half of the deficit traces to unresolved V genes, and the cause of the others is not known. Recorded for this sample are about 150,000 clones; 77% of them occurred a single time. In total, the top ten clones hold about 4% of the sample. Material for sequencing was PBMCs. Receptors originate from a male donor in good health and CMV-seronegative.

This chain links TRBV27 with TRBJ2-6, with D hard to call. Germline CDR1 and CDR2: MNHEY and SMNVEV (reference sequence). The CDR3 is 13 amino acids. V gave up 6 bases and J gave up 3 bases, with 6 bases separating them. CDR3 residues: CASSTFGANVLTF. The DNA of the CDR3 is TGTGCCAGCAGCACTTTTGGGGCCAACGTCCTGACTTTC.

This chain links TRBV19 with TRBJ2-7, with 9 nucleotides matching TRBD1. Per germline, CDR1 LNHDA and CDR2 SQIVND (reference sequence). The CDR3 is 15 residues long. V shed 5 bases and J 2 bases; nucleotides not matched to a gene: 7. CDR3 DNA sequence: TGTGCCAGTAGTGCCCAGGACAGGGGACCCTACGAGCAGTACTTC. Amino acid sequence: CASSAQDRGPYEQYF.

V usage is TRBV25-1 and J usage is TRBJ2-3; 7 nucleotides line up with TRBD1. V shed 7 bases and J 0 bases; nucleotides not matched to a gene: 7. Per germline, CDR1 MGHDK and CDR2 SYGVNS. There are 15 residues in the CDR3. The CDR3 protein is CASTEGTASTDTQYF. As DNA, the CDR3 is TGTGCCAGCACCGAGGGGACAGCTAGCACAGATACGCAGTATTTT.

The chain joins TRBV19 to TRBJ2-7; TRBD2 matches at 11 bases. Germline-derived CDR1 and CDR2 are LNHDA and SQIVND (reference sequence). This CDR3 has 19 residues. Trimming took 3 bases from V and 2 from J; bases not matched to a gene: 15. For the CDR3, the DNA is TGTGCCAGTAGTATCTTCGGGGGGCTAGCGGGAGGTGTTCCCTACGAGCAGTACTTC. This encodes CASSIFGGLAGGVPYEQYF.

V gene TRBV5-4 combines with J gene TRBJ2-3, with D perhaps TRBD1 (5 bases). Germline CDR1 reads SGHNT; CDR2 reads YYREEE (reference sequence). V was pared by 4 bases and J by 0 bases, with 15 bases between. This CDR3 is 16 amino acids long. The CDR3 nucleotides are TGTGCCAGCAGCATAGGGGCGGCTACTAGCACAGATACGCAGTATTTT. Amino acids: CASSIGAATSTDTQYF.

This chain connects TRBV19 to TRBJ1-5; weak D call: TRBD1 (6 bases). Germline loops: CDR1 LNHDA, CDR2 SQIVND (reference sequence). This CDR3 has 17 amino acids. V shed 3 bases and J shed 4 bases, with 19 bases lying between them. The CDR3 DNA sequence: TGTGCCAGTAGTATTGGGGGACACCGAAAGCGGAATCAGCCCCAGCATTTT. Translation gives CASSIGGHRKRNQPQHF.

The rearrangement joins TRBV18 to TRBJ2-7; 10 bases agree with TRBD2. Trimming cost V 0 bases and J 3 bases; bases outside gene matches: 2. The CDR3 contains 15 residues. Germline V lookup: CDR1 KGHSH, CDR2 LQKENI. The DNA for the CDR3 is TGTGCCAGCTCACCACCGTCTAGCGGGGGCTACGAGCAGTACTTC. Amino acid sequence: CASSPPSSGGYEQYF. The full variable domain, rest sourced from reference TRBV18 and TRBJ2-7, is NAGVMQNPRHLVRRRGQEARLRCSPMKGHSHVYWYRQLPEEGLKFMVYLQKENIIDESGMPKERFSAEFPKEGPSILRIQQVVRGDSAAYFCASSPPSSGGYEQYFGPGTRLTVT.

The chain employs TRBV30 and TRBJ1-4, with D tentatively TRBD1 (6 bases). CDR1 and CDR2 from the germline V gene are GTSNPN and SVGIG (reference sequence). CDR3 length: 15 amino acids. Trimming pared 0 bases from V and 8 bases from J, leaving 16 bases between. The CDR3 sequence is CAWSVGSGGEEKLFF. The DNA of the CDR3 is TGTGCCTGGAGTGTGGGTTCGGGGGGCGAGGAAAAACTGTTTTTT. Full variable domain (missing parts from reference TRBV30 and TRBJ1-4): SQTIHQWPATLVQPVGSPLSLECTVEGTSNPNLYWYRQAAGRGLQLLFYSVGIGQISSEVPQNLSASRPQDRQFILSSKKLLLSDSGFYLCAWSVGSGGEEKLFFGSGTQLSVL.

V usage is TRBV29-1 and J usage is TRBJ2-5; no clear D gene. The V gene's germline CDR1 is SQVTM and CDR2 ANQGSEA. V was clipped by 2 bases and J by 4 bases, with 11 bases between them. CDR3 size: 13 residues. Written as DNA, the CDR3 is TGCAGCGTTGAAAGGTTAGCTCGAGAGACCCAGTACTTC. Amino acids: CSVERLARETQYF.

This chain connects TRBV5-1 to TRBJ1-1; 7 nucleotides line up with TRBD1. With 2 bases clipped from V and 3 bases from J, the junction kept 7 bases outside the gene matches. CDR1 and CDR2 (germline): SGHRS, YFSETQ. The CDR3 covers 15 residues. The CDR3 DNA sequence: TGCGCCAGCAGCTTTGGCGACAGGGCATACACTGAAGCTTTCTTT. Its protein is CASSFGDRAYTEAFF.

The chain joins TRBV27 to TRBJ2-1, with 9 bases lining up with TRBD2. The CDR3 length is 18 residues. The V and J ends lost 1 base and 6 bases, in that order; junction bases with no gene match: 13. Germline values: CDR1 MNHEY, CDR2 SMNVEV (reference sequence). CDR3 amino acids: CASSLYRIGTSSPNEQFF. For the CDR3, the DNA is TGTGCCAGCAGTTTATACAGGATAGGGACTAGCTCCCCCAATGAGCAGTTCTTC.

The chain employs TRBV5-1 and TRBJ2-1, with TRBD1 identical over 7 bases. CDR3 length: 17 amino acids. V dropped 3 bases and J dropped 0; count of bases not matched to a gene: 9. Germline CDR1 reads SGHRS; CDR2 reads YFSETQ. This chain's CDR3 is CASSSTNRGSSYNEQFF. The CDR3 DNA follows: TGCGCCAGCAGCTCCACGAACAGGGGAAGCTCCTACAATGAGCAGTTCTTC.

This chain connects TRBV7-2 to TRBJ1-1; D might be TRBD1 (5 bases). With 6 bases removed from V and 0 bases from J, the gap between germline ends came to 14 bases. The CDR3 is made up of 15 amino acids. Germline V gives CDR1 SGHTA, CDR2 FQGNSA. In nucleotides, the CDR3 is TGTGCCAGCAGAAAGACAGCCGTGATGAACACTGAAGCTTTCTTT. This gives the protein CASRKTAVMNTEAFF.

V is TRBV7-2 and J is TRBJ1-1; D possibly corresponds to TRBD1 (6 bases). V gave up 0 bases and J gave up 5 bases, with 13 bases separating them. Germline-derived CDR1 and CDR2 are SGHTA and FQGNSA. CDR3 size: 15 residues. The CDR3 nucleotides read TGTGCCAGCAGCTTAGCGGAGGACAGATGGACTGAAGCTTTCTTT. It specifies CASSLAEDRWTEAFF.

CDR3 amino acids: CASSRLGTGGSDTQYF. In DNA form, the CDR3 reads TGCGCCAGCAGCCGTCTCGGGACAGGGGGCTCAGATACGCAGTATTTT. J is TRBJ2-3 and V is TRBV4-1, with TRBD1 matching over 12 bases. The trim removed 4 bases at V and 4 bases at J, leaving 6 bases unmatched. CDR1 and CDR2 (germline): MGHRA, YSYEKL. The CDR3 extends over 16 amino acids.

V usage is TRBV7-3 and J usage is TRBJ2-1, with 8 bases that match TRBD2. The CDR3 is 15 residues long. Trimming cost V 5 bases and J 7 bases; bases outside gene matches: 10. CDR1 and CDR2 (germline): SGHTA, FQGTGA. Here the CDR3 DNA reads TGTGCCAGCAGCCCATCAGCGGGAGTTCAGAATGAGCAGTTCTTC. It is translated as CASSPSAGVQNEQFF.

The chain links TRBV2 to TRBJ2-2; D is possibly TRBD2 (5 bases). With 4 bases removed from V and 5 bases from J, the gap between germline ends came to 11 bases. Looked up from germline, CDR1 is SNHLY and CDR2 is FYNNEI. This CDR3 is 14 amino acids long. The CDR3 DNA follows: TGTGCCAGCAGTGGTGGGCGGGTAACCGGGGAGCTGTTTTTT. It encodes CASSGGRVTGELFF.

In this sample, this clone turned up a few times. The sample has other DNA sequences that encode this CDR3 too. The chain couples TRBV19 to TRBJ2-7; 9 bases align to TRBD1. The V and J ends lost 3 bases and 2 bases, in that order; junction bases with no gene match: 2. Germline CDR1 LNHDA, CDR2 SQIVND (reference sequence). This CDR3 region has 14 residues. The CDR3 DNA sequence: TGTGCCAGTAGTATCGGGACAGGGCCCTACGAGCAGTACTTC. Translation gives CASSIGTGPYEQYF. The whole variable domain, filled in from reference TRBV19 and TRBJ2-7, reads DGGITQSPKYLFRKEGQNVTLSCEQNLNHDAMYWYRQDPGQGLRLIYYSQIVNDFQKGDIAEGYSVSREKKESFPLTVTSAQKNPTAFYLCASSIGTGPYEQYFGPGTRLTVT.

CDR3: CASSPPGAGPGTQYF. The CDR3 nucleotides are TGTGCCAGCTCACCCCCGGGAGCGGGGCCAGGTACGCAGTATTTT. The V and J genes are TRBV18 and TRBJ2-3; 7 nucleotides line up with TRBD2. V gave up 3 bases and J gave up 8 bases; unmatched junction bases: 11. The CDR3 runs to 15 residues. Germline assignment: CDR1 KGHSH and CDR2 LQKENI.

This clone appeared a few times. The chain uses TRBV5-1 and TRBJ1-2, with D perhaps matching TRBD1 (6 bases). Germline V CDR1 and CDR2: SGHRS, YFSETQ. The CDR3 runs to 13 residues. The V end was cut by 3 bases, the J end by 4 bases, with 10 bases between. The CDR3 DNA reads as TGCGCCAGCAGCTCAGGACAGCCCTATGGCTACACCTTC. Translation gives CASSSGQPYGYTF.